What follows are 17 T cell receptor beta chains derived from one specimen sequenced in a study of CD8 T cells in ankylosing spondylitis. TCRdb fed the 5' RACE reads into MiXCR, producing one record per CDR3 protein. The table lists under 950,000 distinct CDR3 sequences, under 20% of them singletons. General study findings and limits: Typical of ankylosing spondylitis blood, it appeared, was a TCR beta motif of eight highly homologous variants.

The antigens of these receptors remain unknown. The sequencing input was blood, either unsorted or a sorted T cell fraction (not recorded which). The receptors derive from a male donor with ankylosing spondylitis.

This clonotype was seen a handful of times. The chain links TRBV7-9 to TRBJ2-7; maybe TRBD1 (5 bases). This CDR3 region has 15 residues. Germline-derived CDR1 and CDR2 are SEHNR and FQNEAQ (reference sequence). The germline V and J ends were trimmed by 0 bases and 6 bases, with 15 bases remaining between them. For the CDR3, the DNA is TGTGCCAGCAGCTTAGCGGCAGGGCCGGTCGGCGAGCAGTACTTC. Protein: CASSLAAGPVGEQYF.

The chain links TRBV20-1 to TRBJ2-7; TRBD2 matches at 13 bases. The CDR3 sequence is 12 residues long. The germline V gene encodes CDR1 DFQATT and CDR2 SNEGSKA (reference sequence). This CDR3 reads CRGTSGTGEQYF. In DNA form, the CDR3 reads TGCAGGGGGACTAGCGGGACGGGGGAGCAGTACTTC.

The genes are TRBV25-1 and TRBJ2-7; D is possibly TRBD1 (6 bases). CDR3 length: 14 residues. Trimming removed 7 bases at V and 5 bases at J, with 18 bases between. Germline values: CDR1 MGHDK, CDR2 SYGVNS. This CDR3 reads CASKEGGWGNEQYF. CDR3 nucleotide sequence: TGTGCCAGCAAAGAAGGGGGTTGGGGGAACGAGCAGTACTTC.

J is TRBJ1-2 and V is TRBV13; TRBD1 might be the D (6 bases). Germline values: CDR1 PRHDT, CDR2 FYEKMQ (reference sequence). The CDR3 is made up of 15 amino acids. Between the trimmed V and J ends, which lost 5 bases and 6 bases, there was a span of 19 bases. CDR3 protein: CASSGGGPLVDGYTF. The CDR3 DNA reads TGTGCCAGCAGCGGCGGGGGCCCCCTGGTAGATGGCTACACCTTC.

V gene TRBV29-1 combines with J gene TRBJ2-1; D might be TRBD2 (7 bases). CDR3 size: 19 residues. Looked up from germline, CDR1 is SQVTM and CDR2 is ANQGSEA. The V end was cut by 1 base, the J end by 0 bases, with 22 bases between. CDR3 region: CSVEGTAGWGGASYNEQFF. The CDR3 DNA follows: TGCAGCGTTGAAGGCACTGCCGGTTGGGGGGGGGCCTCCTACAATGAGCAGTTCTTC.

V gene TRBV7-9 combines with J gene TRBJ2-1; D possibly corresponds to TRBD1 (6 bases). The length of the CDR3 is 14 residues. Trimming pared 5 bases from V and 2 bases from J, leaving 10 bases between. CDR1 and CDR2 (germline): SEHNR, FQNEAQ (reference sequence). CDR3 amino acids: CASSQQGPYNEQFF. CDR3 nucleotide sequence: TGTGCCAGCAGCCAACAGGGCCCCTACAATGAGCAGTTCTTC.

V and J are TRBV7-2 and TRBJ2-2; a weak D match, TRBD2 (5 bases). Germline CDR1 reads SGHTA; CDR2 reads FQGNSA. Trimming cost V 2 bases and J 7 bases, with 17 bases left between them. CDR3 size: 16 residues. DNA of the CDR3: TGTGCCAGCAGCTTATTTGTTAGTAGCGAGGGCGGGGAGCTGTTTTTT. Encoded protein: CASSLFVSSEGGELFF.

This clonotype came up a few times. The CDR3 spells CSARPYSRTEAFF. CDR3 in DNA: TGCAGTGCTAGACCTTACAGTAGAACTGAAGCTTTCTTT. The rearrangement uses TRBV20-1 and TRBJ1-1; D is ambiguous. Trimming stripped 2 bases from V and 5 bases from J, with 12 bases between. The CDR3 runs to 13 residues. The germline V gene has CDR1 DFQATT and CDR2 SNEGSKA (reference sequence).

This clonotype turned up a few times. The chain carries TRBV5-6 and TRBJ2-2, with D perhaps TRBD1 (6 bases). The CDR3 is made up of 14 amino acids. V was pared by 5 bases and J by 0 bases, with 8 bases between. From germline, CDR1 is SGHDT and CDR2 YYEEEE. The CDR3 nucleotides are TGTGCCAGCAGTAAGGGGGCGAACACCGGGGAGCTGTTTTTT. Translating gives CASSKGANTGELFF.

J is TRBJ2-7 and V is TRBV5-1; D unclear. V dropped 0 bases and J dropped 2 bases, with 9 bases sitting between them. CDR3 length: 14 amino acids. Germline V gene lookup returns CDR1 SGHRS and CDR2 YFSETQ. CDR3 DNA sequence: TGCGCCAGCAGCTTGGATGCCAGGCCCTACGAGCAGTACTTC. As protein: CASSLDARPYEQYF.

This clonotype turned up a few times. The chain employs TRBV5-1 and TRBJ2-1, with TRBD2 matching over 8 bases. Germline CDR1 SGHRS, CDR2 YFSETQ. This CDR3 region has 16 residues. V was pared by 0 bases and J by 9 bases, with 11 bases of the junction left unmatched. CDR3 protein: CASSLEAVIRGGEQFF. The CDR3 DNA reads as TGCGCCAGCAGCTTGGAGGCAGTTATTCGGGGGGGTGAGCAGTTCTTC.

This chain connects TRBV5-1 to TRBJ2-5, with TRBD1 identical over 7 bases. CDR1 and CDR2 from the germline V gene are SGHRS and YFSETQ. The CDR3 loop spans 14 amino acids. V lost 4 bases to trimming and J lost 5 bases; unmatched junction nucleotides: 8. The CDR3 DNA is TGCGCCAGCAGCATGGGACAGCGAGGGGAGACCCAGTACTTC. This gives the protein CASSMGQRGETQYF.

This clonotype was counted only a few times. The V gene is TRBV5-4, the J gene TRBJ2-7; TRBD1 is a possible D gene (6 bases). The germline V gene has CDR1 SGHNT and CDR2 YYREEE (reference sequence). The V end lost 0 bases, the J end lost 5 bases, and 15 bases lay between the germline ends. This CDR3 is built from 15 residues. The CDR3 region has the DNA TGTGCCAGCAGCTTGGAAGGGACAAAGGCGAACGAGCAGTACTTC. It specifies CASSLEGTKANEQYF.

About this clonotype: The junction does not match germline at one end; this may be a read error. The V and J genes are TRBV12-3 or TRBV12-4 and TRBJ1-4; 9 bases match TRBD1. The CDR3 runs to 19 residues. The CDR3 loop is CAISPSPGTGIATNEKLFF. DNA of the CDR3: TGTGCCATCAGTCCCAGTCCCGGGACAGGGATTGCAACTAATGAAAAACTGTTTTTT.

This clonotype appeared a few times. Here the CDR3 reads CSARDPGGAGELFF. The DNA of the CDR3 is TGCAGTGCTAGAGATCCCGGGGGGGCCGGGGAGCTGTTTTTT. The chain links TRBV20-1 to TRBJ2-2; 8 nucleotides agree with TRBD2. This CDR3 is 14 amino acids long. V shed 0 bases and J 6 bases; nucleotides not matched to a gene: 3. CDR1 is DFQATT and CDR2 is SNEGSKA in the germline V gene (reference sequence).

V and J are TRBV19 and TRBJ2-7; D remains unclear. There are 13 residues in the CDR3. CDR1 is LNHDA, CDR2 SQIVND, per germline (reference sequence). V was pared by 4 bases and J by 2 bases, with 9 bases between. The CDR3 DNA reads TGTGCCAGTAGTAGCTGGACCACCTACGAGCAGTACTTC. This sequence encodes CASSSWTTYEQYF. Together with reference TRBV19 and TRBJ2-7, the CDR3 gives the full variable domain: DGGITQSPKYLFRKEGQNVTLSCEQNLNHDAMYWYRQDPGQGLRLIYYSQIVNDFQKGDIAEGYSVSREKKESFPLTVTSAQKNPTAFYLCASSSWTTYEQYFGPGTRLTVT.

The chain uses TRBV28 and TRBJ2-1; tentative D call: TRBD2 (6 bases). The V gene's germline CDR1 is MDHEN and CDR2 SYDVKM. Trimming cost V 6 bases and J 5 bases, with 11 bases left between them. The CDR3 covers 13 residues. CDR3 in amino acids: CASRLSGNNEQFF. For the CDR3, the DNA is TGTGCCAGCAGGCTTAGCGGAAACAATGAGCAGTTCTTC.